The subject of this entry is one TCR beta chain. This specimen comes from a study of blood T cell repertoires in COVID-19. Across the study: COVID-19 samples collected from the United States, Italy and Spain covered acute and convalescent phases. Sources were T cells, B-cell-depleted T cells, or PBMCs; the material itself was cDNA or gDNA.

This CDR3 contains 15 residues. Trimming removed 3 bases from V and 1 base from J, with 10 bases in between. CDR1 SEHNR and CDR2 FQNEAQ come from the germline V gene (reference sequence). As handled by the study authors: The authors estimated nucleated cell counts from reference gene primer amplification. The data were produced by immunoSEQ multiplex PCR, yet TCRdb's version contains in-frame clones alone and is incomplete. From that table come the V and J calls and clone size; the DNA was used to work out D and trimming. The table shows 150,000 to 200,000 clones, with 70% to 90% occurring only once.

The genes are TRBV7-9 and TRBJ1-5; TRBD1 might be the D (5 bases). This TCR came from a young man with acute or convalescent COVID-19. Input material: peripheral blood. The CDR3 DNA sequence: TGTGCCAGCAGCTTCGGAGGGGCAAGCAATCAGCCCCAGCATTTT. It specifies CASSFGGASNQPQHF.